This TCR beta chain was profiled in a study of T cell repertoires in MIS-A myocarditis (dated by TCRdb to between 2020 and 2023). The QIAamp DNA FFPE kit was used to extract genomic DNA from formalin-fixed paraffin-embedded autopsy tissue. The immunoSEQ bias-controlled multiplex PCR was used to amplify TCRbeta CDR3 regions, which were then sequenced at high throughput. In the source study's methods: The immunoSEQ vendor pipeline collapsed and filtered the CDR3 sequences so that the abundance and frequency of each unique TCRbeta CDR3 could be quantified. CD-HIT clustered dominant CDR3 amino acid sequences with SARS-CoV-2-specific ImmuneCODE TCRbeta sequences at a 90% global sequence identity threshold. Clones with frequencies of 0.1 to 1 were classed as hyperexpanded, and 0.01 to 0.1 as large. CDR3 amino acid sequences and V and J gene assignments of dominant clones were confirmed with MiXCR. The R stringdist package was used to calculate Levenshtein distances between the patient clonotypes and the ImmuneCODE hits. TCRdb provides this immuneACCESS table in a form limited to in-frame rearrangements. Some clones are lacking; in checked studies, under half of them reflect an unresolved V gene, and why the rest are absent is not known. The V and J calls and clone size were taken over from that table, and D and trimming were inferred from the DNA. The table for this sample lists about 9,200 clones; approximately 90% of them were counted only once. The leading ten clones occupy about 2% of the sample.

The CDR3 holds 15 amino acids from the cysteine to the phenylalanine. Only the CDR3 DNA is retained, 45 bases long and in frame from the first base. From the germline V gene, CDR1 is SGDLS and CDR2 is YYNGEE. Clipping removes 4 bases from V and 5 bases from J, with 6 as the unmatched junction base count. About this clone itself: No cognate antigen has been identified for it. It has no much larger one-base neighbor in the sample; base qualities were not kept.

The sequenced sample consisted of thoracic lymph node tissue obtained at autopsy. This receptor chain uses TRBV9 and TRBJ2-5, and 12 junctional nucleotides match TRBD2. The TCR sequence derives from a man aged 18 to 29 with fulminant myocarditis from multisystem inflammatory syndrome in adults (MIS-A) after COVID-19. The bases read TGTGCCAGCAGCCCCGGACTAGCGGGACACGAGACCCAGTACTTC. Translation gives CASSPGLAGHETQYF.